Listed below are T cell receptor beta chains from one sample, sequenced in a study of identical twins. Each CDR3 protein gets one entry after TCRdb re-called the 5' RACE reads with MiXCR. This repertoire shows 300,000 or so distinct CDR3 sequences, 9.5% found once; its top ten account for around 7.1%. The sample was also reused in another study, on yellow fever vaccine responses in identical twins.

Specimen: CD8+ T cells sorted from blood. The receptors were gathered from a woman aged 18-29 years in good health. Each CDR3 is given with its conserved first and last residue. A D gene is named only where the DNA matches it firmly. The size of a clone is reported for some rows only, either as once, few or many, or as a class for expanded clones.

clone size,J gene,V gene,D gene,CDR3 DNA,CDR3 protein
-,TRBJ2-7,TRBV5-6,TRBD2,TGTGCCAGCAGCTTGGTGGGCCGTGCGGGGGGCCCGGGTGGATACGAGCAGTACTTC,CASSLVGRAGGPGGYEQYF
many,TRBJ2-7,TRBV5-6,-,TGTGCCAGCAGCTTTGGCCAGGGTTCCTACGAGCAGTACTTC,CASSFGQGSYEQYF
-,TRBJ2-1,TRBV12-5,-,TGTGCTAGTGGTACAGGGAACAATGAGCAGTTCTTC,CASGTGNNEQFF
many,TRBJ2-7,TRBV27,TRBD1,TGTGCCAGCAGTCAATCAGGGGGATCCTACGAGCAGTACTTC,CASSQSGGSYEQYF
-,TRBJ2-7,TRBV7-8,-,TGTGCCAGCAGGGGTGTCGGGCCTGGCTACGAGCAGTACTTC,CASRGVGPGYEQYF
-,TRBJ2-1,TRBV5-1,TRBD2,TGCGCCAGCAGCTACAGTAGCGGGGGGGCTCAGGAGCAGTTCTTC,CASSYSSGGAQEQFF
few,TRBJ2-7,TRBV7-2,-,TGTGCCAGTGGGTTAACACTAAGAGCCTACGAGCAGTACTTC,CASGLTLRAYEQYF
many,TRBJ2-7,TRBV10-3,TRBD1,TGTGCCATCAGTCAGGGGGATTTGAACGAGCAGTACTTC,CAISQGDLNEQYF
many,TRBJ1-1,TRBV15,-,TGTGCCACCAGCAGACCCCCCTTGGACCTCTCGGGGACTGAAGCTTTCTTT,CATSRPPLDLSGTEAFF
many,TRBJ2-1,TRBV29-1,TRBD2,TGCAGCGTTGATTCGGCTAGCGGGAGACTAGCCAATGAGCAGTTCTTC,CSVDSASGRLANEQFF
many,TRBJ2-1,TRBV24-1,TRBD2,TGTGCCACCAGTGATCTAGACCTAGCGGGGGCTGAGCAGTTCTTC,CATSDLDLAGAEQFF
few,TRBJ1-1,TRBV19,-,TGTGCCAGCTCGCCCCCGCCCCGGGGCACTGAAGCTTTCTTT,CASSPPPRGTEAFF
many,TRBJ2-1,TRBV7-9,-,TGTGCCAGCAGCTTAGTAGGGGCTTCACCGTTCTTC,CASSLVGASPFF
-,TRBJ2-3,TRBV7-6,-,TGTGCCAGCACCCGTCCCGAGGACAGCGGGCTCACAGATACGCAGTATTTT,CASTRPEDSGLTDTQYF
-,TRBJ2-6,TRBV15,-,TGTGCCACCAGCAGCAGCGTACAGGCCGCCTCTGGGGCCAACGTCCTGACTTTC,CATSSSVQAASGANVLTF
few,TRBJ1-5,TRBV6-2/TRBV6-3,TRBD1,TGTGCCAGCAGTCGTCCAGGGGGCAAGAGCAATCAGCCCCAGCATTTT,CASSRPGGKSNQPQHF
few,TRBJ2-1,TRBV19,TRBD2,TGTGCCAGTAGTACACTAGCGGGAGCAAACAATGAGCAGTTCTTC,CASSTLAGANNEQFF
many,TRBJ2-7,TRBV2,-,TGTGCCAGCAGCCCTCGGCACAAATCCGACGAGCAGTACTTC,CASSPRHKSDEQYF
few,TRBJ2-3,TRBV5-6,-,TGTGCCAGCAGCTTAGGTTCAGCCGAGGATACGCAGTATTTT,CASSLGSAEDTQYF
few,TRBJ2-7,TRBV4-3,-,TGCGCCAGCAGCCAATCCCATATTTCCGAGCAGTACTTC,CASSQSHISEQYF
few,TRBJ2-1,TRBV4-1,TRBD2,TGCGCCAGCAGCCAAGATGGCAGCGGGAGGGACGATGAGCAGTTCTTC,CASSQDGSGRDDEQFF
many,TRBJ2-1,TRBV27,TRBD2,TGTGCCAGCAGTGCACCGCTAGCGGGGGATAACAATGAGCAGTTCTTC,CASSAPLAGDNNEQFF
-,TRBJ2-1,TRBV7-9,-,TGTGCCAGCAGCTTAGCCGGACTTACTACCTACAATGAGCAGTTCTTC,CASSLAGLTTYNEQFF
many,TRBJ2-3,TRBV29-1,-,TGCAGCGTTGGAGGGGGTTGGAGAGGGTTCACAGATACGCAGTATTTT,CSVGGGWRGFTDTQYF
many,TRBJ1-5,TRBV28,-,TGTGCCAGCAGTCAATATAAGGGGGGCAATCAGCCCCAGCATTTT,CASSQYKGGNQPQHF
few,TRBJ1-1,TRBV6-2/TRBV6-3,-,TGTGCCAGCAGTCCAGGGGAGAACACTGAAGCTTTCTTT,CASSPGENTEAFF
few,TRBJ2-1,TRBV7-8,TRBD2,TGTGCCAGCAGCAGCAGGGAGGGCCCTGAGCAGTTCTTC,CASSSREGPEQFF
many,TRBJ2-2,TRBV4-1,-,TGCGCCAGCAGCCTAAGACAGGAATCTGGGGAGCTGTTTTTT,CASSLRQESGELFF
few,TRBJ2-1,TRBV10-1,TRBD1,TGCGCCAGCAGCCACCCCGGGGACAGGGGGTCCAATGAGCAGTTCTTC,CASSHPGDRGSNEQFF
few,TRBJ2-2,TRBV20-1,TRBD2,TGCAGTGCTATTCCTAGCGGGAGAGAGGCCGGGGAGCTGTTTTTT,CSAIPSGREAGELFF
-,TRBJ1-2,TRBV7-9,-,TGTGCCAGCAGCAGTGGACAGCTTAACTATGGCTACACCTTC,CASSSGQLNYGYTF
many,TRBJ1-4,TRBV18,TRBD1,TGTGCCAGCTCACTTTACATCCGGGACAGGACCTCCCTGGATGAAAAACTGTTTTTT,CASSLYIRDRTSLDEKLFF
many,TRBJ2-7,TRBV2,-,TGTGCCAGCAGTGAAGCGTTTTACCAGGGAGGCGAGCAGTACTTC,CASSEAFYQGGEQYF
-,TRBJ2-1,TRBV28,-,TGTGCCAGCAGTTTAGATCCCCCCAATGAGCAGTTCTTC,CASSLDPPNEQFF
many,TRBJ2-7,TRBV7-9,-,TGTGCCAGCAGCTTAGTTGGAGGGGGCGATTTGGACGAGCAGTACTTC,CASSLVGGGDLDEQYF
many,TRBJ2-1,TRBV11-2,-,TGTGCCAGCAGCTTTCCGGGACATACTTACAATGAGCAGTTCTTC,CASSFPGHTYNEQFF
-,TRBJ2-1,TRBV3-1,-,TGTGCCAGCAGCCAAACTAGCTACAATGAGCAGTTCTTC,CASSQTSYNEQFF
few,TRBJ1-3,TRBV4-3,-,TGCGCCAGCAGCCAAGGGTGGACAGAAAGTACCTCTGGAAACACCATATATTTT,CASSQGWTESTSGNTIYF
-,TRBJ2-1,TRBV11-2,TRBD1,TGTGCCAGCAGCCCGGGGACAGGGGACCCCTACAATGAGCAGTTCTTC,CASSPGTGDPYNEQFF
many,TRBJ1-1,TRBV7-2,-,TGTGCCAGCAGCTTAGGTTGGGAAGCTTTCTTT,CASSLGWEAFF
many,TRBJ2-7,TRBV7-8,TRBD1,TGTGCCAGCAGCTTGCTATCCGGGACAGGGTACGAGCAGTACTTC,CASSLLSGTGYEQYF
many,TRBJ2-7,TRBV20-1,-,TGCAGTGCTAGAGATTTAGGGACCTACGAGCAGTACTTC,CSARDLGTYEQYF
many,TRBJ2-7,TRBV7-9,-,TGTGCCAGCAGCTTATTCTCCGGGAGCTCCTACGAGCAGTACTTC,CASSLFSGSSYEQYF
few,TRBJ2-7,TRBV4-1,TRBD1,TGCGCCAGCAGCCAAGGGACAGGGGCGCCCTACGAGCAGTACTTC,CASSQGTGAPYEQYF
-,TRBJ2-1,TRBV4-3,-,TGCGCCAGCAGCCAAGATGGGGACCGGGGTGAGCAGTTCTTC,CASSQDGDRGEQFF
few,TRBJ1-1,TRBV4-3,-,TGCGCCAGCAGACAAGATCGTGGAGGGGCAGAGACTGAAGCTTTCTTT,CASRQDRGGAETEAFF
many,TRBJ2-7,TRBV4-1,-,TGCGCCAGCAGCCAACCTAACGGCTACGAGCAGTACTTC,CASSQPNGYEQYF
-,TRBJ2-1,TRBV19,TRBD2,TGTGCCAGTAGTATATCCCCCGGGACTAGCGGGTGGAGCTCCTACAATGAGCAGTTCTTC,CASSISPGTSGWSSYNEQFF
few,TRBJ2-3,TRBV27,TRBD1,TGTGCCAGCAGTTTGCCCGGGGGACAGGGGGGTGCAGATACGCAGTATTTT,CASSLPGGQGGADTQYF
-,TRBJ2-3,TRBV12-3/TRBV12-4,-,TGTGCCAGCAGTTTACCCAAAACCGGAAGACCTAGCACAGATACGCAGTATTTT,CASSLPKTGRPSTDTQYF
-,TRBJ2-1,TRBV4-3,-,TGCGCCAGCAGCCAATCGTGGGGGCAGGGAAATGAGCAGTTCTTC,CASSQSWGQGNEQFF
-,TRBJ2-1,TRBV30,TRBD2,TGTGCCTGGAGTGGCGGGAGCTCCTACAATGAGCAGTTCTTC,CAWSGGSSYNEQFF
few,TRBJ1-5,TRBV27,TRBD1,TGTGCCAGCAGACCCAGGGACAGGAGCAATCAGCCCCAGCATTTT,CASRPRDRSNQPQHF